This entry lists 25 T cell receptor beta chains sequenced from one sample in a study of patients and donors after allogeneic stem cell transplantation. TCRdb re-called the RT-PCR reads with MiXCR, one entry per CDR3 protein. The sample yields about a million distinct CDR3 sequences, about 20% seen once. Material: blood, either unsorted or a sorted T cell fraction (not recorded which). The receptor set was obtained from a human donor who was either an allogeneic HSCT recipient or a stem cell or donor lymphocyte infusion donor (not recorded which). It is not recorded whose cells these are; they may come from a transplant donor.

The V and J genes are TRBV4-3 and TRBJ1-5; D call uncertain. V was clipped by 0 bases and J by 6 bases, with 18 bases between them. The germline V gene encodes CDR1 LGHNA and CDR2 YSLEER. The CDR3 runs 17 residues. The CDR3 loop is CASSQETASTPGQPQHF. In nucleotides, the CDR3 is TGCGCCAGCAGCCAAGAAACGGCAAGCACGCCGGGTCAGCCCCAGCATTTT.

The chain employs TRBV7-8 and TRBJ2-7; 15 bases align to TRBD2. J lost 3 bases, V lost 4 bases, and 13 bases had no gene match. CDR1 and CDR2 from the germline V gene are SGHVS and FQNEAQ. The CDR3 extends over 19 amino acids. The CDR3 protein is CASSSGLAGGLGADYEQYF. CDR3 DNA: TGTGCCAGCAGCTCGGGACTAGCGGGGGGACTAGGGGCAGACTACGAGCAGTACTTC.

The table lists this clonotype with a few counts. V gene TRBV2 combines with J gene TRBJ2-7; D is unclear. V was trimmed by 3 bases and J by 6 bases, leaving 15 bases between them. Germline-derived CDR1 and CDR2 are SNHLY and FYNNEI. This CDR3 contains 14 residues. The CDR3 DNA reads as TGTGCCAGCAGTGATACGCATCCGACCGGCGAGCAGTACTTC. Protein: CASSDTHPTGEQYF.

The chain is built from TRBV18 and TRBJ1-2, with TRBD1 identical over 7 bases. The CDR3 is made up of 15 amino acids. Germline-derived CDR1 and CDR2 are KGHSH and LQKENI. The V gene end was trimmed by 2 bases and the J gene end by 4 bases; junction bases not matched to a gene: 7. The CDR3 reads CASSPFDRDSYGYTF. CDR3 DNA: TGTGCCAGCTCACCATTCGACAGGGACTCCTATGGCTACACCTTC.

The chain uses TRBV12-3 or TRBV12-4 and TRBJ2-1, with 7 positions matching TRBD2. This CDR3 contains 15 residues. V was clipped by 6 bases and J by 2 bases; unmatched bases: 7. CDR3 loop: CASSRASGPYNEQFF. In DNA form, the CDR3 reads TGTGCCAGCAGCCGCGCTAGCGGCCCCTACAATGAGCAGTTCTTC.

This clonotype was observed a handful of times. The chain has TRBV12-3 or TRBV12-4 and TRBJ1-3; D call uncertain. V gave up 6 bases and J gave up 4 bases, with 7 bases separating them. This CDR3 is 12 amino acids long. DNA of the CDR3: TGTGCCAGCAGACCAAAGGGAAACACCATATATTTT. It specifies CASRPKGNTIYF.

The genes are TRBV7-9 and TRBJ2-7; either TRBD1 or TRBD2 may fit D (5 bases each). Germline V gene data show CDR1 as SEHNR and CDR2 as FQNEAQ (reference sequence). The CDR3 is 14 residues long. V was shortened by 5 bases and J by 7 bases, with 18 bases between the two germline ends. CDR3 sequence: CASSPGPQPGEQYF. The CDR3 DNA follows: TGTGCCAGCAGCCCGGGACCCCAACCGGGGGAGCAGTACTTC.

The gene calls are TRBV5-8 and TRBJ2-7; no reliable D call. This CDR3 is built from 14 residues. V lost 2 bases and J lost 6, with 15 bases in between. Germline V gives CDR1 SGHTS, CDR2 YDEGEE. CDR3 sequence: CASSFAAINSEQYF. CDR3 in DNA: TGTGCCAGCAGCTTTGCAGCCATTAACTCCGAGCAGTACTTC.

V usage is TRBV4-1 and J usage is TRBJ2-7; maybe TRBD1 (5 bases). Trimming left V 1 base short and J 3 bases short, with 19 bases between. The CDR3 is 17 residues long. CDR1 and CDR2 from the germline V gene are MGHRA and YSYEKL. Written as DNA, the CDR3 is TGCGCCAGCAGCCAAGTGAAGGGGTCGGGTGCCCTCTACGAGCAGTACTTC. This translates into CASSQVKGSGALYEQYF.

The genes are TRBV5-6 and TRBJ2-5; a weak D match, TRBD2 (5 bases). The CDR3 runs to 15 residues. Germline V gene sequence: CDR1 SGHDT, CDR2 YYEEEE. The germline V and J ends were trimmed by 1 base and 0 bases, with 10 bases remaining between them. The CDR3 DNA sequence: TGTGCCAGCAGCTTGCGGCGGGCCCACCAAGAGACCCAGTACTTC. This gives the protein CASSLRRAHQETQYF. The variable domain in full, with the rest retrieved from reference TRBV5-6 and TRBJ2-5, is DAGVTQSPTHLIKTRGQQVTLRCSPKSGHDTVSWYQQALGQGPQFIFQYYEEEERQRGNFPDRFSGHQFPNYSSELNVNALLLGDSALYLCASSLRRAHQETQYFGPGTRLLVL.

This clonotype was seen a few times. The genes are TRBV5-6 and TRBJ1-1; TRBD1 matches at 9 bases. There are 17 residues in the CDR3. V trimming: 5 bases; J trimming: 4 bases; junction bases outside the gene matches: 15. Germline V CDR1 and CDR2: SGHDT, YYEEEE. As DNA, the CDR3 is TGTGCCAGCAGATACCTCCTTAGGGACAGGGATACCACTGAAGCTTTCTTT. Encoded protein: CASRYLLRDRDTTEAFF.

The chain recombines TRBV12-3 or TRBV12-4 with TRBJ2-5; TRBD2 agrees at 10 bases. This CDR3 region has 16 residues. The ends lost 5 bases at V and 5 bases at J; junction bases unmatched: 11. The CDR3 region is CASSPGASGRGETQYF. CDR3 nucleotide sequence: TGTGCCAGCAGTCCTGGGGCTAGCGGGAGAGGGGAGACCCAGTACTTC.

The gene calls are TRBV6-5 and TRBJ1-2; TRBD1 might be the D (6 bases). V was clipped by 0 bases and J by 4 bases, with 15 bases between them. The CDR3 sequence is 16 residues long. CDR1 is MNHEY, CDR2 SVGAGI, per germline. CDR3 DNA: TGTGCCAGCAGTTACTCAGGTGCCAGGGGTATCTATGGCTACACCTTC. As protein: CASSYSGARGIYGYTF.

This clonotype was recorded a few times. The chain recombines TRBV6-5 with TRBJ2-3; no clear D. The CDR3 length is 14 residues. Trimming cost V 4 bases and J 2 bases, with 10 bases left between them. CDR1 MNHEY and CDR2 SVGAGI come from the germline V gene. The CDR3 region has the DNA TGTGCCAGCAGTTCCCTCAAGTCCACAGATACGCAGTATTTT. This gives the protein CASSSLKSTDTQYF.

The chain couples TRBV15 to TRBJ2-4, with no clear D. V was cut by 3 bases and J by 0 bases, with 15 bases left in between. The length of the CDR3 is 17 residues. Per germline, CDR1 LNHNV and CDR2 YYDKDF (reference sequence). The CDR3 reads CATSSPTDFPAKNIQYF. DNA of the CDR3: TGTGCCACCAGCAGTCCAACAGATTTTCCAGCCAAAAACATTCAGTACTTC.

The chain links TRBV20-1 to TRBJ2-7, with 11 bases fitting TRBD2. V trimming: 8 bases; J trimming: 3 bases; junction bases outside the gene matches: 15. This CDR3 spans 16 amino acids. CDR1 DFQATT and CDR2 SNEGSKA come from the germline V gene (reference sequence). CDR3 region: CSFPNTLGLAVYEQYF. In DNA form, the CDR3 reads TGCAGTTTCCCTAATACCTTGGGACTAGCGGTCTACGAGCAGTACTTC.

This clonotype was observed a handful of times. The CDR3 region has the DNA TGCAGTGCTAGGGTGATTGGCAGTAACACTGAAGCTTTCTTT. This gives the protein CSARVIGSNTEAFF. V is TRBV20-1 and J is TRBJ1-1; D is unresolved. In germline, CDR1 is DFQATT, CDR2 SNEGSKA (reference sequence). This CDR3 is built from 14 residues. The V gene lost 3 bases and the J gene lost 2 bases, with 13 bases spanning the gap.

The chain recombines TRBV9 with TRBJ2-5, with no clear D. The CDR3 runs to 15 residues. Trimming removed 0 bases from V and 4 bases from J, with 13 bases in between. The germline gives CDR1 SGDLS, CDR2 YYNGEE. CDR3 sequence (DNA): TGTGCCAGCAGCGTAGCTCCGACAACGACAGAGACCCAGTACTTC. Encoded protein: CASSVAPTTTETQYF.

V and J are TRBV27 and TRBJ1-2, with TRBD1 matching over 7 bases. Per the germline V gene, CDR1 is MNHEY and CDR2 is SMNVEV (reference sequence). The CDR3 spans 13 residues. Unmatched junction bases numbered 9, after V lost 7 bases and J lost 7 bases. The CDR3 DNA reads as TGTGCCAGCACCCAAGGGGCAGGGGGTGGCTACACCTTC. Residues: CASTQGAGGGYTF.

The J gene is TRBJ1-1, the V gene TRBV5-1; D unresolved. V was pared by 7 bases and J by 5 bases, with 24 bases between. The CDR3 extends over 16 amino acids. The germline V gene encodes CDR1 SGHRS and CDR2 YFSETQ. The CDR3 spells CASRNGLKPQGTEAFF. CDR3 bases: TGCGCCAGCCGTAATGGACTGAAGCCCCAAGGGACTGAAGCTTTCTTT.

This clonotype occurred once. The chain couples TRBV9 to TRBJ2-2, with TRBD1 as a possible D gene (6 bases). Deletions cut 6 bases from V and 0 bases from J, with 12 bases between. This CDR3 comprises 15 residues. Germline loops: CDR1 SGDLS, CDR2 YYNGEE. CDR3 DNA: TGTGCCAGCACCACCCGGACAGCGAACACCGGGGAGCTGTTTTTT. It is translated as CASTTRTANTGELFF.

Only a few counts were recorded for this clonotype. The J gene is TRBJ2-7, the V gene TRBV20-1, with D perhaps matching TRBD2 (6 bases). The CDR3 is 13 amino acids. V lost 5 bases and J 0 bases, leaving 11 bases between the germline ends. Germline CDR1 is DFQATT and CDR2 is SNEGSKA (reference sequence). The DNA of the CDR3 is TGCAGTGCTTCCGGGACTCCCTCCTACGAGCAGTACTTC. It translates to CSASGTPSYEQYF.

The V and J genes are TRBV3-1 and TRBJ1-1; no definite D call. The germline V and J ends were trimmed by 1 base and 8 bases, with 11 bases remaining between them. Germline values: CDR1 LGHDT, CDR2 YNNKEL (reference sequence). This CDR3 spans 13 amino acids. CDR3 sequence: CASSQVLNGEAFF. For the CDR3, the DNA is TGTGCCAGCAGCCAAGTCTTAAATGGAGAAGCTTTCTTT. Full variable domain (rest looked up from reference TRBV3-1 and TRBJ1-1): DTAVSQTPKYLVTQMGNDKSIKCEQNLGHDTMYWYKQDSKKFLKIMFSYNNKELIINETVPNRFSPKSPDKAHLNLHINSLELGDSAVYFCASSQVLNGEAFFGQGTRLTVV.

V is TRBV29-1 and J is TRBJ2-1; 7 bases match TRBD1. Germline CDR1 reads SQVTM; CDR2 reads ANQGSEA. This CDR3 is 15 amino acids long. J gave up 2 bases and V 1 base, and 5 bases lay outside the gene matches. In nucleotides, the CDR3 is TGCAGCGTTGAAGGGGACAGAGGAACCTACAATGAGCAGTTCTTC. It encodes CSVEGDRGTYNEQFF.

This sequence joins TRBV5-1 and TRBJ2-7; 7 bases fit TRBD1. Germline CDR1 is SGHRS and CDR2 is YFSETQ. Trimming cost V 4 bases and J 0 bases; bases outside gene matches: 7. The length of the CDR3 is 15 residues. This CDR3 is CASSRETGSSYEQYF. The CDR3, as DNA: TGCGCCAGCAGCCGCGAGACAGGGAGCTCCTACGAGCAGTACTTC.